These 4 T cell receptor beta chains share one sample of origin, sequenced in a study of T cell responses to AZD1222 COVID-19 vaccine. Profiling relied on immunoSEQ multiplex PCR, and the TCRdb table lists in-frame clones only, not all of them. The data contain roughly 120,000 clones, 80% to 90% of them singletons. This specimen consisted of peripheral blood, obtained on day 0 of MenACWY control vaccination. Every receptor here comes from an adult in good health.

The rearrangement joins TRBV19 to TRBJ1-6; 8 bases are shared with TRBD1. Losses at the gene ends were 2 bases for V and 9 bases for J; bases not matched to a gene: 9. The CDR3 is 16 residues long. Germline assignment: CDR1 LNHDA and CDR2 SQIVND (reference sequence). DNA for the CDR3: TGTGCCAGTAGTATATCAGGGGGCATTTTCGGTTCACCCCTCCACTTT. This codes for CASSISGGIFGSPLHF.

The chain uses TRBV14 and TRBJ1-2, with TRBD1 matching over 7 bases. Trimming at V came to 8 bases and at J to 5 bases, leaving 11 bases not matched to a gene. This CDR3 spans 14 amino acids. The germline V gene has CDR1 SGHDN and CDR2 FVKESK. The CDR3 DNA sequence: TGTGCCAGCTTAATAGACAGGGTCTTATATGGCTACACCTTC. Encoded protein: CASLIDRVLYGYTF.

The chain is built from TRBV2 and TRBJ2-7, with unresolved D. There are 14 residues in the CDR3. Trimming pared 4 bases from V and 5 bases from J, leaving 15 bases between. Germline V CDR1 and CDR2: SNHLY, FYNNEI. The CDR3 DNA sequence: TGTGCCAGCAGTGTCCGCGTAAGGGATGACGAGCAGTACTTC. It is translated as CASSVRVRDDEQYF. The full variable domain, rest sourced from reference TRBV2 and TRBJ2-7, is EPEVTQTPSHQVTQMGQEVILRCVPISNHLYFYWYRQILGQKVEFLVSFYNNEISEKSEIFDDQFSVERPDGSNFTLKIRSTKLEDSAMYFCASSVRVRDDEQYFGPGTRLTVT.

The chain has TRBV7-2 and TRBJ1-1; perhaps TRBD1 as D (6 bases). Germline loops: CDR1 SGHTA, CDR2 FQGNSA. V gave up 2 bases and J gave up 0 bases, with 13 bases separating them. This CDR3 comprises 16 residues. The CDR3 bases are TGTGCCAGCAGCTTAAGGGGAGGGGGATTGAACACTGAAGCTTTCTTT. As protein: CASSLRGGGLNTEAFF.